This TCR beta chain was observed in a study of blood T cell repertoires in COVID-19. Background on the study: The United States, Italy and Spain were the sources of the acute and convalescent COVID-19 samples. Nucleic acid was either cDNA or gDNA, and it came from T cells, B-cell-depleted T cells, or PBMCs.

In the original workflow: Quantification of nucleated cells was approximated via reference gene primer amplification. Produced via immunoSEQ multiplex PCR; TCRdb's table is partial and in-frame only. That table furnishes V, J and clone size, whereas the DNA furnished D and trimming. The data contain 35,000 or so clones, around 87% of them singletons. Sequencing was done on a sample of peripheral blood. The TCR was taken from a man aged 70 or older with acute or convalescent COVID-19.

The CDR3 region is CASSRSSPEQYF. The CDR3 DNA reads as TGTGCCAGCAGTCGGAGTAGCCCCGAGCAGTACTTC. The chain carries TRBV11-3 and TRBJ2-7; D gene ambiguous. Germline CDR1 and CDR2: SGHNT and YENEEA. The CDR3 is 12 residues long. Trimming took 6 bases from V and 6 from J, leaving 12 bases between them.